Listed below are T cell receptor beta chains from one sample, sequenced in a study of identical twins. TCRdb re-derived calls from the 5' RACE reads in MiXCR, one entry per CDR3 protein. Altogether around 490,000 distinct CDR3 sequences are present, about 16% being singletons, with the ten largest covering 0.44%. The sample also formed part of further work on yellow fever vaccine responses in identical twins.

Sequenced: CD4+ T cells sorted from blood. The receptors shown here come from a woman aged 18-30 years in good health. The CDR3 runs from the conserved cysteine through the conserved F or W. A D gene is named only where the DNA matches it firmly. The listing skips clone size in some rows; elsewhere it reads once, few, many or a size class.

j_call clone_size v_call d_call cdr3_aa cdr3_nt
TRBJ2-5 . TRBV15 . CATSRAGQETQYF TGTGCCACCAGCAGAGCCGGACAAGAGACCCAGTACTTC
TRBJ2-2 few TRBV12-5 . CASGLGTQTGELFF TGTGCTAGTGGTTTGGGGACGCAGACCGGGGAGCTGTTTTTT
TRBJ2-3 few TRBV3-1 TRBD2 CASSRLSSGATDTQYF TGTGCCAGCAGCCGCCTAAGTAGCGGGGCAACAGATACGCAGTATTTT
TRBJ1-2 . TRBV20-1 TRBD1 CSAIPGQGDGYTF TGCAGTGCTATCCCGGGACAGGGGGATGGCTACACCTTC
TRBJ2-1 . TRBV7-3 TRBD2 CASSQTSVSSYNEQFF TGTGCCAGCAGCCAAACTAGCGTGAGCTCCTACAATGAGCAGTTCTTC
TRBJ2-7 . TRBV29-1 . CSVRPGLNGEQYF TGCAGCGTTAGGCCAGGGTTAAACGGCGAGCAGTACTTC
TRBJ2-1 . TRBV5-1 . CASSLLPGGDYNEQFF TGCGCCAGCAGCTTACTTCCTGGGGGCGATTACAATGAGCAGTTCTTC
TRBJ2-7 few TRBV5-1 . CASSSRDSFIDEQYF TGCGCCAGCAGCTCCCGGGACTCTTTCATCGACGAGCAGTACTTC
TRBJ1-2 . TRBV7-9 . CASSLAIQGGGGYTF TGTGCCAGCAGCTTAGCGATCCAGGGCGGAGGTGGCTACACCTTC
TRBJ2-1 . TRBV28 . CASSLSVGLSSYNEQFF TGTGCCAGCAGTTTATCCGTCGGGCTGAGCTCCTACAATGAGCAGTTCTTC